This passage covers 5 T cell receptor beta chains from one sample sequenced in a study of cytomegalovirus exposure and HLA in healthy donors (dated by TCRdb to about 2017). The method behind the library was the immunoSEQ multiplex PCR assay. For the multiplex PCR, a mixture combining 60 forward primers for TCR Vbeta segments and 13 reverse primers for TCR Jbeta segments was used. The table comes from immuneACCESS by way of TCRdb, which keeps in-frame sequences with V and J called. Part of the clones is missing from these tables; in studies checked, under half for an unresolved V gene and the rest for unknown reasons. The sample table lists 150,000 to 170,000 clones, about 75% of them with a count of one. Over 1.3% of the sample belongs to the ten largest clones. Sequenced input: PBMCs. These receptors originate from a man in his late teens or twenties in good health and CMV-seronegative.

The chain is built from TRBV27 and TRBJ2-3; TRBD2 aligns across 8 bases. V gave up 3 bases and J gave up 0 bases; unmatched junction bases: 8. Per germline, CDR1 MNHEY and CDR2 SMNVEV (reference sequence). The length of the CDR3 is 17 residues. CDR3 sequence reads: CASSFLWREASTDTQYF. The CDR3, as DNA: TGTGCCAGCAGTTTTCTCTGGCGGGAGGCCAGCACAGATACGCAGTATTTT.

The chain recombines TRBV6-5 with TRBJ2-1; TRBD1 aligns across 7 bases. Germline values: CDR1 MNHEY, CDR2 SVGAGI. V lost 6 bases to trimming and J lost 9 bases; unmatched junction nucleotides: 8. CDR3 length: 13 residues. The CDR3 here is CASSPRQGFEQFF. In nucleotides, the CDR3 is TGTGCCAGCAGCCCTCGACAGGGCTTTGAGCAGTTCTTC.

This chain connects TRBV18 to TRBJ1-2, with 9 positions matching TRBD1. Germline assignment: CDR1 KGHSH and CDR2 LQKENI. CDR3 length equals 14 residues. With 2 bases clipped from V and 7 bases from J, the junction kept 5 bases outside the gene matches. This CDR3 reads CASSPAGQGSGYTF. In DNA form, the CDR3 reads TGTGCCAGCTCACCAGCGGGACAGGGTTCTGGCTACACCTTC. The variable domain in full, with the rest retrieved from reference TRBV18 and TRBJ1-2, is NAGVMQNPRHLVRRRGQEARLRCSPMKGHSHVYWYRQLPEEGLKFMVYLQKENIIDESGMPKERFSAEFPKEGPSILRIQQVVRGDSAAYFCASSPAGQGSGYTFGSGTRLTVV.

V is TRBV18 and J is TRBJ2-6; unclear D gene. V shed 8 bases and J shed 0 bases, with 5 bases lying between them. CDR1 KGHSH and CDR2 LQKENI come from the germline V gene. CDR3 length: 13 residues. CDR3 nucleotides: TGTGCCAGCCTCCTCTCTGGGGCCAACGTCCTGACTTTC. It encodes CASLLSGANVLTF.

The rearrangement links TRBV19 to TRBJ2-3; 12 positions agree with TRBD2. J gave up 4 bases and V 7 bases, and 6 bases lay outside the gene matches. The CDR3 totals 15 residues. From germline, CDR1 is LNHDA and CDR2 SQIVND (reference sequence). The CDR3 is CASIPTSGSPDTQYF. The CDR3 region has the DNA TGTGCCAGTATTCCGACTAGCGGGAGCCCAGATACGCAGTATTTT.